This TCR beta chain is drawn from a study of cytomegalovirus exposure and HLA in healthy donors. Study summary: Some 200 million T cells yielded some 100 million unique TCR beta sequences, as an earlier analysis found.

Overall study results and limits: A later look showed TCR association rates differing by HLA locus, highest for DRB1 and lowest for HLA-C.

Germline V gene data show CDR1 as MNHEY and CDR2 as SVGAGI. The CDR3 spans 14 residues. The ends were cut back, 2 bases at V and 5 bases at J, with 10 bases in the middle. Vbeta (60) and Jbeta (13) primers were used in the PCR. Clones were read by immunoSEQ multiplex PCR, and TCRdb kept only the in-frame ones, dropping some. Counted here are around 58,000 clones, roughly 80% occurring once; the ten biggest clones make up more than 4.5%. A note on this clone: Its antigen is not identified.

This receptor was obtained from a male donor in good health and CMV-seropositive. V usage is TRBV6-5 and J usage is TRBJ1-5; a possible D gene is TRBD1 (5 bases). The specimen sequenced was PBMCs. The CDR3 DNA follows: TGTGCCAGCAGTTACCGCCCGGGGGATCAGCCCCAGCATTTT. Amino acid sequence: CASSYRPGDQPQHF.